These 9 T cell receptor beta chains were all obtained from the same sample, sequenced in a study of blood T cell repertoires in COVID-19. Generated by immunoSEQ multiplex PCR, the TCRdb table keeps only in-frame clones and is missing some. The sample carries 200,000 or so clones, approximately 80% recorded once. Sequences were obtained from peripheral blood. All receptors derive from a woman at least 80 years old with COVID-19, enrolled during active disease.

This chain uses TRBV7-2 with TRBJ2-1; D gene uncertain. The CDR3 has 15 residues. The germline V gene encodes CDR1 SGHTA and CDR2 FQGNSA. V was cut by 6 bases and J by 0 bases, with 12 bases left in between. The CDR3 protein is CASSRDSSSYNEQFF. The CDR3 bases are TGTGCCAGCAGTCGAGACTCGAGCTCCTACAATGAGCAGTTCTTC.

This clone was counted a single time. J is TRBJ2-5 and V is TRBV5-1, with TRBD2 matching over 10 bases. V was pared by 6 bases and J by 2 bases, with 7 bases of the junction left unmatched. This CDR3 region has 15 residues. Per germline, CDR1 SGHRS and CDR2 YFSETQ. The CDR3 coding sequence is TGCGCCAGCACCTCTAGCGGGGGCAAACAAGAGACCCAGTACTTC. It encodes CASTSSGGKQETQYF. The full variable domain, in which reference TRBV5-1 and TRBJ2-5 provide the parts outside the CDR3, is KAGVTQTPRYLIKTRGQQVTLSCSPISGHRSVSWYQQTPGQGLQFLFEYFSETQRNKGNFPGRFSGRQFSNSRSEMNVSTLELGDSALYLCASTSSGGKQETQYFGPGTRLLVL.

The chain recombines TRBV4-1 with TRBJ1-1; the match to TRBD1 covers 7 bases. Germline loops: CDR1 MGHRA, CDR2 YSYEKL. This CDR3 comprises 14 residues. V lost 0 bases to trimming and J lost 3 bases; unmatched junction nucleotides: 1. The CDR3 protein is CASSQERGHTEAFF. The CDR3 DNA follows: TGCGCCAGCAGCCAAGAAAGGGGGCACACTGAAGCTTTCTTT.

V and J are TRBV10-2 and TRBJ2-4, with D perhaps TRBD1 (5 bases). CDR1 is WSHSY and CDR2 is SAAADI in the germline V gene. CDR3 length: 13 amino acids. The V gene lost 10 bases and the J gene lost 0 bases, with 10 bases spanning the gap. The CDR3 bases are TGCGCCATCCAAGACAGAGCCAAAAACATTCAGTACTTC. It specifies CAIQDRAKNIQYF.

In this sample, this clone turned up once. The rearrangement joins TRBV28 to TRBJ1-1; 9 nucleotides agree with TRBD1. V trimming: 3 bases; J trimming: 3 bases; junction bases outside the gene matches: 14. The germline CDR1 and CDR2 sequences are MDHEN and SYDVKM. This CDR3 has 18 amino acids. Here the CDR3 DNA reads TGTGCCAGCAGTTTTTCCCCTATGAGACAGGGGGGTTACACTGAAGCTTTCTTT. Protein: CASSFSPMRQGGYTEAFF.

This chain connects TRBV11-3 to TRBJ2-3; 12 nucleotides line up with TRBD2. The trim removed 7 bases at V and 4 bases at J, leaving 3 bases unmatched. The CDR3 sequence is 14 residues long. CDR1 is SGHNT and CDR2 is YENEEA in the germline V gene. In DNA form, the CDR3 reads TGTGCCAGCAAGCCTAGCGGGGGGGCAGATACGCAGTATTTT. Its translation: CASKPSGGADTQYF.

This chain uses TRBV7-2 with TRBJ1-1, with unresolved D. V gave up 1 base and J gave up 7 bases, with 22 bases separating them. Germline V CDR1 and CDR2: SGHTA, FQGNSA. This CDR3 is 17 amino acids long. The CDR3 here is CASSLVPGRSGGIEAFF. In nucleotides, the CDR3 is TGTGCCAGCAGCTTAGTACCGGGGAGGTCAGGAGGGATTGAAGCTTTCTTT.

The rearrangement uses TRBV6-5 and TRBJ1-2, with 8 bases lining up with TRBD1. The germline V gene encodes CDR1 MNHEY and CDR2 SVGAGI. Trimming removed 6 bases from V and 0 bases from J; junction bases left unmatched: 3. This CDR3 region has 14 residues. DNA for the CDR3: TGTGCCAGCAGGACAGGGGTAGCTAACTATGGCTACACCTTC. Its translation is CASRTGVANYGYTF.

V is TRBV29-1 and J is TRBJ2-1, with TRBD1 identical over 7 bases. CDR1 and CDR2 from the germline V gene are SQVTM and ANQGSEA. The junction had 3 bases not matched to a gene; V was cut back by 4 bases and J by 3 bases. The CDR3 is 13 residues long. CDR3 region: CSVVQGDYNEQFF. The DNA of the CDR3 is TGCAGCGTTGTTCAGGGGGACTACAATGAGCAGTTCTTC.